This T cell receptor beta chain was obtained from a study of graft-versus-host responses after intestinal transplantation. Germline assignment: CDR1 MNHNS and CDR2 SASEGT. V was clipped by 2 bases and J by 5 bases, with 6 bases between them. The length of the CDR3 is 13 residues. Using immunoSEQ multiplex PCR, the repertoire was profiled, and TCRdb retains in-frame clones only, with some absent. The sample shows approximately 38,000 clones, roughly four fifths of them seen only once. The chain links TRBV6-1 to TRBJ2-2; D ambiguous. This specimen consisted of PBMCs, obtained around 1,000 days after transplant. The clonotype was recovered from a human patient who received an intestinal transplant, so some T cells may come from the graft donor. CDR3 bases: TGTGCCAGCAGTGAAATCTGGACCGGGGAGCTGTTTTTT. Translating gives CASSEIWTGELFF.